The clone carrying this T cell receptor beta chain was seen a few times. Its antigen is currently unknown. From germline, CDR1 is LGHDT and CDR2 YNNKEL (reference sequence). CDR3 size: 13 residues. V shed 8 bases and J 8 bases; nucleotides not matched to a gene: 9. TCRdb redid the calling of the RT-PCR reads with MiXCR, one entry per CDR3 protein. The sample lists about 500,000 distinct CDR3 sequences, about 15% occurring once. This record belongs to a study of response to subunit inactivated influenza vaccine. The study, taken as a whole, reports: Authors suggested that a seasonal influenza vaccination recruits few new T cells each time.

The TCR sequence derives from a man in his fifties or sixties who received an inactivated influenza vaccine. The chain combines TRBV3-1 with TRBJ2-1; TRBD2 matches at 7 bases. This material consisted of CD4+ T cells sorted from PBMCs, taken around 25 months after vaccination. The CDR3 DNA sequence: TGTGCCAGCTCCCGGCAGGGAGGGTATGAGCAGTTCTTC. Protein: CASSRQGGYEQFF.